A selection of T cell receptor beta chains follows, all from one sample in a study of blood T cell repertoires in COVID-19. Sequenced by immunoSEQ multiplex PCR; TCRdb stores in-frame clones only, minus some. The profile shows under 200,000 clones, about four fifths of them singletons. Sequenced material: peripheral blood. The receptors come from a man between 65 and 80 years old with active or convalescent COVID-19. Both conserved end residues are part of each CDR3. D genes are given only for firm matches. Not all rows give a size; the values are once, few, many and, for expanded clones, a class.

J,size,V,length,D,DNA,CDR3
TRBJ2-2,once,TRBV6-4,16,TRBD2,TGTGCCAGCAGTGATTGGCCTAGCGGTAACACCGGGGAGCTGTTTTTT,CASSDWPSGNTGELFF
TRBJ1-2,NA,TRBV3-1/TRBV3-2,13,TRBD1,TGTGCCAGCAAGAACCAGGGGGCCTATGGCTACACCTTC,CASKNQGAYGYTF
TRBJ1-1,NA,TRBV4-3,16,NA,TGCGCCAGCAGCCAATCCTCGCAGGGGAAGGACACTGAAGCTTTCTTT,CASSQSSQGKDTEAFF
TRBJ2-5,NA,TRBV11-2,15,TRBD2,TGTGCCAGCAGCCCAACTAGCGGGAGTAAAGAGACCCAGTACTTC,CASSPTSGSKETQYF
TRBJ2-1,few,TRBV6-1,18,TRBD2,TGTGCCAGCAGTGCGCCGGGACTAGCGGGGTCCTCCTACAATGAGCAGTTCTTC,CASSAPGLAGSSYNEQFF
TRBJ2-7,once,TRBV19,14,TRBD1,TGTGCCAGTAGTATAGGGACAGGGACGTACGAGCAGTACTTC,CASSIGTGTYEQYF
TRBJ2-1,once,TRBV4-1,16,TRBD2,TGCGCCAGCAGCCAAGATCGGGGACTAGCGCGAAATGAGCAGTTCTTC,CASSQDRGLARNEQFF
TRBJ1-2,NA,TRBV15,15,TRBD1,TGTGCCACCAGCAGAGAACAGGGGGCGACCTATGGCTACACCTTC,CATSREQGATYGYTF
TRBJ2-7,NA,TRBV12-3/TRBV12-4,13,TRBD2,TGTGCCAGCAGTTTAGCGGGAGGGCACGAGCAGTACTTC,CASSLAGGHEQYF
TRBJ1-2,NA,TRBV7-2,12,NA,TGTGCCAGCAGCGCCCGACACGGGAGCTACACCTTC,CASSARHGSYTF
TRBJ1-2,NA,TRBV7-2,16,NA,TGTGCCAGCAGCTTAGGAGGGGCAGGAGGGGCCGGTGGCTACACCTTC,CASSLGGAGGAGGYTF
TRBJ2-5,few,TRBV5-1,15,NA,TGCGCCAGCAGCTTGACAGGCGCGTACCAAGAGACCCAGTACTTC,CASSLTGAYQETQYF
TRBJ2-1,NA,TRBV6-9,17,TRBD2,TGTGCCAGCAGAAGCGATGGGCGACTAGCGGACTACAATGAGCAGTTCTTC,CASRSDGRLADYNEQFF
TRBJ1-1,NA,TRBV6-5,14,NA,TGTGCCAGCATTTTGAGGGAGGTGAGCACTGAAGCTTTCTTT,CASILREVSTEAFF
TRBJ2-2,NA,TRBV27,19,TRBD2,TGTGCCAGCAGTAAGGGACTAGCGGGAGTGCCCGCGAACACCGGGGAGCTGTTTTTT,CASSKGLAGVPANTGELFF
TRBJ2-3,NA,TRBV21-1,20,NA,TGTGCCAGCAGCAAAGTGAGGGGTGGATGTCCGGGACAGGTGCCGGATACGCAGTATTTT,CASSKVRGGCPGQVPDTQYF
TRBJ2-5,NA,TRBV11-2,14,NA,TGTGCCAGCAGCTTCGGAGGGATTGGAGAGACCCAGTACTTC,CASSFGGIGETQYF
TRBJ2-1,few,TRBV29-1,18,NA,TGCAGCGTTGAAGATCCCCCCATATCCAGGGACTCCTACAATGAGCAGTTCTTC,CSVEDPPISRDSYNEQFF
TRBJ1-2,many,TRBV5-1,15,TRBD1,TGCGCCAGCAGCTTCGGGACAGGGGGGAAGAATGGCTACACCTTC,CASSFGTGGKNGYTF